This T cell receptor (beta chain) was captured by sequencing in a study of blood T cell repertoires in COVID-19. At the level of the study: Both acute and convalescent COVID-19 samples were obtained from the United States, Italy and Spain.

The table came from immunoSEQ multiplex PCR; TCRdb's copy has only in-frame clones and leaves some out. The sample carries about 93,000 clones, 75% to 90% recorded once. Trimming removed 7 bases at V and 1 base at J, with 16 bases between. Germline V CDR1 and CDR2: MNHNY, SVGAGI (reference sequence). CDR3 size: 15 residues. The source of this sequence is a human donor with active COVID-19. The donor label of this sample is uncertain. The J gene is TRBJ1-1, the V gene TRBV6-6; D call uncertain. The material sequenced was peripheral blood. CDR3 DNA: TGTGCCAGCACACCGAGCAGGACTCCGAACACTGAAGCTTTCTTT. It yields the protein CASTPSRTPNTEAFF.